The clone carrying this T cell receptor (beta chain) has a single count. This sample is part of a study of cytomegalovirus exposure and HLA in healthy donors. Generated by immunoSEQ multiplex PCR, the TCRdb table keeps only in-frame clones and is missing some. The sample has tens of thousands of clones, about 95% seen once. CDR1 and CDR2 (germline): SGHRS, YFSETQ. Trimming pared 4 bases from V and 3 bases from J, leaving 13 bases between. The CDR3 totals 15 residues. This clonotype was obtained from a woman aged 18-29 years in good health and CMV-seronegative. Sequences were obtained from PBMCs. The V and J genes are TRBV5-1 and TRBJ2-2, with TRBD2 as a possible D gene (7 bases). In nucleotides, the CDR3 is TGCGCCAGCAGCCTCGGGGGGCTAGACACCGGGGAGCTGTTTTTT. The encoded protein is CASSLGGLDTGELFF.